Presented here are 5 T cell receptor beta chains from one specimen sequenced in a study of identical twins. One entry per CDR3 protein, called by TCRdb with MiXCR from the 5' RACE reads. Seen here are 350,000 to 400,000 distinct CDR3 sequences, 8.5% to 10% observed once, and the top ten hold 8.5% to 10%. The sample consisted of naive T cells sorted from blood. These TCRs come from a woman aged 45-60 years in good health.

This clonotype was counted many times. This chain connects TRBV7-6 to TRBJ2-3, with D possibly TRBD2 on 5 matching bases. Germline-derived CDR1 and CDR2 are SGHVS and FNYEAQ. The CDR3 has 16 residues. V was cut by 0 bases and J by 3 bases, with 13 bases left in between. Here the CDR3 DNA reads TGTGCCAGCAGCTTAGCTGACTTAGGGAGTACAGATACGCAGTATTTT. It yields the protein CASSLADLGSTDTQYF.

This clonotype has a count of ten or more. Here the CDR3 reads CASGPGEQFF. The CDR3 nucleotides read TGTGCCAGCGGGCCGGGAGAACAGTTCTTC. This chain links TRBV28 with TRBJ2-1; TRBD2 might be the D (6 bases). Trimming left V 8 bases short and J 13 bases short, with 12 bases between. Germline V gene data show CDR1 as MDHEN and CDR2 as SYDVKM. The CDR3 loop spans 10 amino acids.

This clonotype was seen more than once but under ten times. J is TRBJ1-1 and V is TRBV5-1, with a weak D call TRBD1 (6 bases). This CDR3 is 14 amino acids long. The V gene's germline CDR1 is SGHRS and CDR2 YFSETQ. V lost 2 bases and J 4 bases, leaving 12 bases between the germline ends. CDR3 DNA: TGCGCCAGCAGCTTCCGGACAGAGGGCACTGAAGCTTTCTTT. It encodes CASSFRTEGTEAFF.

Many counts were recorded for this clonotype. DNA of the CDR3: TGCGCCAGCAGCCACAGACAGGGCACCTTGAACACTGAAGCTTTCTTT. This gives the protein CASSHRQGTLNTEAFF. The chain is built from TRBV4-1 and TRBJ1-1; 7 nucleotides agree with TRBD1. Losses at the gene ends were 3 bases for V and 0 bases for J; bases not matched to a gene: 7. CDR1 and CDR2 from the germline V gene are MGHRA and YSYEKL. The CDR3 has 16 amino acids.

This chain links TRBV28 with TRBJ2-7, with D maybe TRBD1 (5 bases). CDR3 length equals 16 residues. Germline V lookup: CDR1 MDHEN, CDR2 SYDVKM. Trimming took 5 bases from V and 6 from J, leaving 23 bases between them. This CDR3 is CASSGLIWGKSGEQYV. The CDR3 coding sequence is TGTGCCAGCAGTGGCCTCATCTGGGGCAAGTCAGGCGAGCAGTACGTC.